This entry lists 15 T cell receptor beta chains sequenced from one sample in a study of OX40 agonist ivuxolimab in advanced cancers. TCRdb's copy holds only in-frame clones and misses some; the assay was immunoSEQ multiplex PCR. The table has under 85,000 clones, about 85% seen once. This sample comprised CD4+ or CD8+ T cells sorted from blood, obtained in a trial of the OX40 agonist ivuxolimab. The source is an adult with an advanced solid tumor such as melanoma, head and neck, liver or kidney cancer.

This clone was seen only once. CDR3 in amino acids: CASSLRDRGNYGYTF. CDR3 DNA sequence: TGTGCCAGCAGCTTGCGGGACAGGGGAAACTATGGCTACACCTTC. V and J are TRBV7-6 and TRBJ1-2; 10 nucleotides align to TRBD1. Germline CDR1 reads SGHVS; CDR2 reads FNYEAQ. This CDR3 is built from 15 residues. J lost 2 bases, V lost 3 bases, and 3 bases had no gene match.

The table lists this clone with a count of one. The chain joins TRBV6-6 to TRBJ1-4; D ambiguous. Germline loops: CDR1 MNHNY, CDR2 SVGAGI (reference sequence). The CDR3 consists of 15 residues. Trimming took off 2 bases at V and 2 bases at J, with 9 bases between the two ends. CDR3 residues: CASSYGTATNEKLFF. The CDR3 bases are TGTGCCAGCAGTTACGGCACTGCTACTAATGAAAAACTGTTTTTT.

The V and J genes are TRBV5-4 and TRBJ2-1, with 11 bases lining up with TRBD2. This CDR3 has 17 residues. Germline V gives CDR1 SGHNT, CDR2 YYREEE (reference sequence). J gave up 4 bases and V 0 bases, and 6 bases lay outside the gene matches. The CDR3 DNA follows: TGTGCCAGCAGCTTGGTGGGTAGCGGGAGGGTTTACAATGAGCAGTTCTTC. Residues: CASSLVGSGRVYNEQFF.

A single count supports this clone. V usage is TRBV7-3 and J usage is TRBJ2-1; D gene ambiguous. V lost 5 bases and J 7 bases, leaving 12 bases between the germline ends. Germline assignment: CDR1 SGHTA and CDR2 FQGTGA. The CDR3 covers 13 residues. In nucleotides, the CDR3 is TGTGCCAGCAGCACCGGTCGTGGGAATGAGCAGTTCTTC. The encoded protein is CASSTGRGNEQFF.

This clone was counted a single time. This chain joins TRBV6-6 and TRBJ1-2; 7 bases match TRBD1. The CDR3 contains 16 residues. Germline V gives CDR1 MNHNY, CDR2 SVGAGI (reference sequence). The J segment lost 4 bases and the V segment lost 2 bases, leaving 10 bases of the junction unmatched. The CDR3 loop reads CASSYNGPGTAYGYTF. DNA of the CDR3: TGTGCCAGCAGTTACAACGGACCCGGGACAGCCTATGGCTACACCTTC.

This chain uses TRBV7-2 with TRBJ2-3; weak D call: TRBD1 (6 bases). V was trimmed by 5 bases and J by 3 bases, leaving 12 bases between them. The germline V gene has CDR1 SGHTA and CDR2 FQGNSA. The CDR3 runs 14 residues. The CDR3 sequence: CASSGRTATDTQYF. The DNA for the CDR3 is TGTGCCAGCAGCGGTAGGACAGCAACAGATACGCAGTATTTT.

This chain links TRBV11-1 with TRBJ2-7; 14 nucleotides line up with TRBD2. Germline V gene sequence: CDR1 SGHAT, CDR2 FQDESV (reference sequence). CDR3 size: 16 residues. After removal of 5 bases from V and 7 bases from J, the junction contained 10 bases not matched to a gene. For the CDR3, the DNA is TGTGCCAGCAGCGCCTCGGGACTAGCGGGGGACCGGGAGCAGTACTTC. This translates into CASSASGLAGDREQYF.

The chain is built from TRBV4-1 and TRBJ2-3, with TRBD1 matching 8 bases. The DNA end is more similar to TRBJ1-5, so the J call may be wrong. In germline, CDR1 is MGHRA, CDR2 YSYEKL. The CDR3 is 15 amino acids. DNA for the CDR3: TGCGCCAGCAGCTCTCAGTCCAGGGGGCTGGATACGCAGCATTTT. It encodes CASSSQSRGLDTQHF.

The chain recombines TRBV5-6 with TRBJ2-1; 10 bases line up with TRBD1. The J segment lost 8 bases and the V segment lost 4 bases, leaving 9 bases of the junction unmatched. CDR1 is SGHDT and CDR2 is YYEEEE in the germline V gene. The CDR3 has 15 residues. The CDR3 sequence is CASSRPTGGMDEQFF. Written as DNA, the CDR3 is TGTGCCAGCAGCCGACCGACAGGGGGCATGGATGAGCAGTTCTTC.

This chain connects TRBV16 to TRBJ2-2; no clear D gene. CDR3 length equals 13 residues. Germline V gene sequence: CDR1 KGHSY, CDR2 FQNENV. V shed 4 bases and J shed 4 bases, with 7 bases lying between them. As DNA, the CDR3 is TGTGCCAGCAGCCCGGAGAGCACCGGGGAGCTGTTTTTT. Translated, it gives CASSPESTGELFF. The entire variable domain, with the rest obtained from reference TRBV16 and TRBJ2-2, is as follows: GEEVAQTPKHLVRGEGQKAKLYCAPIKGHSYVFWYQQVLKNEFKFLISFQNENVFDETGMPKERFSAKCLPNSPCSLEIQATKLEDSAVYFCASSPESTGELFFGEGSRLTVL.

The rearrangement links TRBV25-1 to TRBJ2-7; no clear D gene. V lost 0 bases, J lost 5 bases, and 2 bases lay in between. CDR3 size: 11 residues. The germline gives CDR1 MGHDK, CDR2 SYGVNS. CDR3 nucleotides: TGTGCCAGCAGTGAATATGACGAGCAGTACTTC. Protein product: CASSEYDEQYF.

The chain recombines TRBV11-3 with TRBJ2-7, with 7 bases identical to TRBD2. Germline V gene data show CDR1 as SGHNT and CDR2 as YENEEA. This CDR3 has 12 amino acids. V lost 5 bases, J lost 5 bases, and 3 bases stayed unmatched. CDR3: CASSGRGDEQYF. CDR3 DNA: TGTGCCAGCAGCGGGAGGGGCGACGAGCAGTACTTC. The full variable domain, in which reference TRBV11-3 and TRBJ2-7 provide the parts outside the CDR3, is EAGVVQSPRYKIIEKKQPVAFWCNPISGHNTLYWYLQNLGQGPELLIRYENEEAVDDSQLPKDRFSAERLKGVDSTLKIQPAELGDSAVYLCASSGRGDEQYFGPGTRLTVT.

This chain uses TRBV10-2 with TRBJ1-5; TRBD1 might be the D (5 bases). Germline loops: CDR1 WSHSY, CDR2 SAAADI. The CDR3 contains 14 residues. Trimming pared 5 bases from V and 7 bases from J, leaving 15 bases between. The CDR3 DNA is TGCGCCAGCAGTCACGGGGGGGAGAGGCAGCCCCAGCATTTT. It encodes CASSHGGERQPQHF.

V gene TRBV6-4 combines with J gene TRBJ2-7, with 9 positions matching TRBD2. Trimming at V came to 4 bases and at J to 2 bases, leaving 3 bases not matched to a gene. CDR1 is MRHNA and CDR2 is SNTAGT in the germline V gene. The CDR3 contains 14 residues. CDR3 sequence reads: CASSALAGPYEQYF. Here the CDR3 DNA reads TGTGCCAGCAGTGCCCTAGCGGGACCCTACGAGCAGTACTTC.

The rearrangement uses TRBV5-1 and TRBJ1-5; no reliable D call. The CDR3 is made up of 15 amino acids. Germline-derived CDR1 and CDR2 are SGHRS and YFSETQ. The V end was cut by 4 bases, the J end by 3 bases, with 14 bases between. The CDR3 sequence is CASSRDGETNQPQHF. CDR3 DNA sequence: TGCGCCAGCAGCCGGGATGGGGAAACCAATCAGCCCCAGCATTTT.